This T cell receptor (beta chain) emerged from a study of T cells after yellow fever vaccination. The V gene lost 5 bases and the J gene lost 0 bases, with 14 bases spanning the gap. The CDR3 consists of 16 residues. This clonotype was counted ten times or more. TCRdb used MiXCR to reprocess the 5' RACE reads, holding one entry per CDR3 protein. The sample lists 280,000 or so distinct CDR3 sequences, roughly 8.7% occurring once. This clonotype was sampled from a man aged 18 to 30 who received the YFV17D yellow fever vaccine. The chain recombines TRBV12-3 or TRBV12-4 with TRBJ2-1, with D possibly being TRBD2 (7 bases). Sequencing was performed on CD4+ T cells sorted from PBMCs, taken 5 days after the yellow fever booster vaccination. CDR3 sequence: CASSAPRGASYNEQFF. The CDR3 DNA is TGTGCCAGCAGTGCACCCCGGGGGGCCTCCTACAATGAGCAGTTCTTC.